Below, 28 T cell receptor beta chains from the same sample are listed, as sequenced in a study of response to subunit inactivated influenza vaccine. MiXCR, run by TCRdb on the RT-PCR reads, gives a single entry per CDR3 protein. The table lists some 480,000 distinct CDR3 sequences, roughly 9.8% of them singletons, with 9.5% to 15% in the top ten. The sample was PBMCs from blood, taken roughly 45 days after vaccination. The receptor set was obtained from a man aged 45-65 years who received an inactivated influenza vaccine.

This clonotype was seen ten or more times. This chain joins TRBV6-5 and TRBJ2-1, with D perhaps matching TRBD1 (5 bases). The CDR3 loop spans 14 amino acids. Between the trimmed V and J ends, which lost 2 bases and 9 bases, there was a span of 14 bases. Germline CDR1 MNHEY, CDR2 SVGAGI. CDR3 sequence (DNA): TGTGCCAGCAGTTACGCCGGACCGCAGGGTGAGCAGTTCTTC. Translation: CASSYAGPQGEQFF.

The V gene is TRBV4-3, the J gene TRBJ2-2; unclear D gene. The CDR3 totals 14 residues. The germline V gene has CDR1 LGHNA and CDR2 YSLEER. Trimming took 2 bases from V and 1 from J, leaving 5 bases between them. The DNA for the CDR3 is TGCGCCAGCAGCCAAAGGGTGAACACCGGGGAGCTGTTTTTT. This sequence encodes CASSQRVNTGELFF.

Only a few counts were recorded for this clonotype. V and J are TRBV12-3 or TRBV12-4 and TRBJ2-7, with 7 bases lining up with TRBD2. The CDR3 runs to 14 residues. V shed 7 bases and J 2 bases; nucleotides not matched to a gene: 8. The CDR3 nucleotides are TGTGCCAGCACCCGAGCGGGAATAACCTACGAGCAGTACTTC. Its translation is CASTRAGITYEQYF.

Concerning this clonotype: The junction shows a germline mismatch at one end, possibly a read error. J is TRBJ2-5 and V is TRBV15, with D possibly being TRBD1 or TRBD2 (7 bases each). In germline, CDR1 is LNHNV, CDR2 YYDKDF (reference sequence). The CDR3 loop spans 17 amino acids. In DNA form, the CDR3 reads TGTGCCACCAGCAGAGGAGAGGGAGGGCAGGGGGGAGAGTCCCAGTACTTC. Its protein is CATSRGEGGQGGESQYF.

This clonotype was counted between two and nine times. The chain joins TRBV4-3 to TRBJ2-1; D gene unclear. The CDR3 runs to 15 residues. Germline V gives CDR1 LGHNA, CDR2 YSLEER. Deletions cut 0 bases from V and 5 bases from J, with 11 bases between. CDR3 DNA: TGCGCCAGCAGCCAAGATGTATGGCGGAACAATGAGCAGTTCTTC. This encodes CASSQDVWRNNEQFF.

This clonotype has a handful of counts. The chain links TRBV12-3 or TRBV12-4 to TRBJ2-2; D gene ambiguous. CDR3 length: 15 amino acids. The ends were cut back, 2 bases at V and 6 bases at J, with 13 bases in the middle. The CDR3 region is CASSLILGFPGELFF. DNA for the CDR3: TGTGCCAGCAGTTTAATCCTAGGGTTTCCCGGGGAGCTGTTTTTT.

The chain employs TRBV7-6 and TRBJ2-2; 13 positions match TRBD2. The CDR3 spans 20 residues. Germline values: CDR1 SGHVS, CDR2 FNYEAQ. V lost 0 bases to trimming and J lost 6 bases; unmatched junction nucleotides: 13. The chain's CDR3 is CASSLALGLAGVRDAGELFF. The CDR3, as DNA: TGTGCCAGCAGCTTAGCGCTTGGACTAGCGGGAGTTCGCGACGCCGGGGAGCTGTTTTTT.

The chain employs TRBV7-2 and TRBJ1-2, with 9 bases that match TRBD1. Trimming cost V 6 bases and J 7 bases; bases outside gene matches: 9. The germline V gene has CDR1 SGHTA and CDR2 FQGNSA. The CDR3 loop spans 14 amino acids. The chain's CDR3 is CASRTTGGSSGYTF. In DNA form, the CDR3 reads TGTGCCAGCAGAACTACAGGGGGCTCTAGTGGCTACACCTTC.

As DNA, the CDR3 is TGCAGTGCTAGAGAAAATAGCAATCAGCCCCAGCATTTT. Protein: CSARENSNQPQHF. V gene TRBV20-1 combines with J gene TRBJ1-5; D unresolved. Per the germline V gene, CDR1 is DFQATT and CDR2 is SNEGSKA (reference sequence). With 0 bases removed from V and 0 bases from J, the gap between germline ends came to 3 bases. The CDR3 loop spans 13 amino acids.

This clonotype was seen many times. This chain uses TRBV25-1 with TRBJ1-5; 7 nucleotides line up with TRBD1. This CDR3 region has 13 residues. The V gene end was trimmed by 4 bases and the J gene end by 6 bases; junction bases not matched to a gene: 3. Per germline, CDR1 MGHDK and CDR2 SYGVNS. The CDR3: CASSGAGGQPQHF. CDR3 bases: TGTGCCAGCAGTGGGGCAGGGGGTCAGCCCCAGCATTTT.

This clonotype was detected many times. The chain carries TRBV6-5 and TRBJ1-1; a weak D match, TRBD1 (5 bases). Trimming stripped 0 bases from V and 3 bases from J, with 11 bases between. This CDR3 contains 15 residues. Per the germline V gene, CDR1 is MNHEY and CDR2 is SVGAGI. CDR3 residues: CASSYSWDGDTEAFF. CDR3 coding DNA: TGTGCCAGCAGTTACTCTTGGGACGGGGACACTGAAGCTTTCTTT.

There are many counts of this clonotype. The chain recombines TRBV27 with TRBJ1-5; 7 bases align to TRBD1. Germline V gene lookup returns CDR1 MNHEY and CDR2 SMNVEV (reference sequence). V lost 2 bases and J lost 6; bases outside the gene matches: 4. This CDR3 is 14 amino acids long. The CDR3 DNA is TGTGCCAGCAGTTTACACAGGGGAGGTCAGCCCCAGCATTTT. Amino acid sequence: CASSLHRGGQPQHF.

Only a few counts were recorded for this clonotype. The CDR3 here is CASSEVHNSPLHF. In DNA form, the CDR3 reads TGTGCCAGCAGCGAGGTCCACAATTCACCCCTCCACTTT. V is TRBV3-1 and J is TRBJ1-6; D gene ambiguous. This CDR3 contains 13 residues. Germline V gene data show CDR1 as LGHDT and CDR2 as YNNKEL (reference sequence). Trimming took off 5 bases at V and 7 bases at J, with 9 bases between the two ends.

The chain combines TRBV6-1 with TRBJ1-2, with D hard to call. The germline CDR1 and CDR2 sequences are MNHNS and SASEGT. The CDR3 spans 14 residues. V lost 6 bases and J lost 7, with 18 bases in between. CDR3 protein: CASRSPGRIGGYTF. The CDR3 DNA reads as TGTGCCAGCAGAAGTCCTGGGAGGATCGGTGGCTACACCTTC.

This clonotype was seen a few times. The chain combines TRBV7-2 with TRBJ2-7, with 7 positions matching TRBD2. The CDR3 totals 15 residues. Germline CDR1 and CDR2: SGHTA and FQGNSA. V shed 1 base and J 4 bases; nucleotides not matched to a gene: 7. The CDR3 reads CASSLGGGGQYEQYF. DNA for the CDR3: TGTGCCAGCAGCTTAGGGGGGGGAGGTCAGTACGAGCAGTACTTC.

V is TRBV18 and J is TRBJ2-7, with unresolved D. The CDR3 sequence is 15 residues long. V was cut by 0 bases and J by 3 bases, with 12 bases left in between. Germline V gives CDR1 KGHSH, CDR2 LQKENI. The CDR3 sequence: CASSPPGSPFYEQYF. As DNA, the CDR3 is TGTGCCAGCTCACCACCAGGGTCACCCTTCTACGAGCAGTACTTC. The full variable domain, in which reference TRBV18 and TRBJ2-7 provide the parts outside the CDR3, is NAGVMQNPRHLVRRRGQEARLRCSPMKGHSHVYWYRQLPEEGLKFMVYLQKENIIDESGMPKERFSAEFPKEGPSILRIQQVVRGDSAAYFCASSPPGSPFYEQYFGPGTRLTVT.

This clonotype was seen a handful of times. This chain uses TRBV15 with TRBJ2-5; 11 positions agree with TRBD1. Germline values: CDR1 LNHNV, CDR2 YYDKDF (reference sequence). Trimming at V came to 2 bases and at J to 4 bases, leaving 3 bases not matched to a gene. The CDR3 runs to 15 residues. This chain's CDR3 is CATSRQGQGGETQYF. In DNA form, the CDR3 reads TGTGCCACCAGCAGACAGGGACAGGGGGGAGAGACCCAGTACTTC.

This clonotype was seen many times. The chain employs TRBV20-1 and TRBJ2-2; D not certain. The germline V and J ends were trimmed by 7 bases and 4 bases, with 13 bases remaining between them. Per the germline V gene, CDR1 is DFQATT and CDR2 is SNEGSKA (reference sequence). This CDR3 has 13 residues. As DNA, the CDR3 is TGCAGTGGACGGCACTTGGTCACCGGGGAGCTGTTTTTT. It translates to CSGRHLVTGELFF.

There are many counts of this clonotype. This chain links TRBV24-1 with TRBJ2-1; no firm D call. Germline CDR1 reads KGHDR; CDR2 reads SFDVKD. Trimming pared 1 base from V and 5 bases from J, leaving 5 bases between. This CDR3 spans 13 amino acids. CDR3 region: CATSDFPHNEQFF. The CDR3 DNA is TGTGCCACCAGTGATTTCCCTCACAATGAGCAGTTCTTC.

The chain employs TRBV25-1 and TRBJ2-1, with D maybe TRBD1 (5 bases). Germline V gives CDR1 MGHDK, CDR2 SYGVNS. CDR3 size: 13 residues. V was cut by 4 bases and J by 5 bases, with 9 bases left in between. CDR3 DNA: TGTGCCAGCAGTGTTACAGGAAACAATGAGCAGTTCTTC. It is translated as CASSVTGNNEQFF.

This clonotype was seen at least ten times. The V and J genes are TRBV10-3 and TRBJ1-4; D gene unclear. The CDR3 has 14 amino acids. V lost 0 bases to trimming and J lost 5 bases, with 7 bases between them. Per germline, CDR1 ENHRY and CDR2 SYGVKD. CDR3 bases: TGTGCCATCAGTGAGTCGTCAGGAAATGAAAAACTGTTTTTT. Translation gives CAISESSGNEKLFF.

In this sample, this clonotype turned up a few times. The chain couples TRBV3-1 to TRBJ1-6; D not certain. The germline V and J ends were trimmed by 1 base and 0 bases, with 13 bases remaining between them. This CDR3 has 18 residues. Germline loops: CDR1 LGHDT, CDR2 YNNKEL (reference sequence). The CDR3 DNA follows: TGTGCCAGCAGCCAAGTTTACGGATTGAGCTCCTATAATTCACCCCTCCACTTT. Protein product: CASSQVYGLSSYNSPLHF.

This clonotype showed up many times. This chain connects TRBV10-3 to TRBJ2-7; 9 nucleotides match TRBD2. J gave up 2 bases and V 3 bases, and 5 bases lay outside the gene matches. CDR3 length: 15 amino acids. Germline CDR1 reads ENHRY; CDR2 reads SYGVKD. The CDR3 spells CAISDRLADTYEQYF. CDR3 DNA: TGTGCCATCAGTGACCGACTAGCGGATACCTACGAGCAGTACTTC.

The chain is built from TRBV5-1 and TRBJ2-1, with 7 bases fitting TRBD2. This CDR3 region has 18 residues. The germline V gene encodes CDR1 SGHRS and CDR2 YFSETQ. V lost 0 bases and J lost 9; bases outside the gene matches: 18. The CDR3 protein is CASSLAGTIPTKESEQFF. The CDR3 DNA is TGCGCCAGCAGCTTGGCCGGGACTATACCTACAAAGGAGAGTGAGCAGTTCTTC.

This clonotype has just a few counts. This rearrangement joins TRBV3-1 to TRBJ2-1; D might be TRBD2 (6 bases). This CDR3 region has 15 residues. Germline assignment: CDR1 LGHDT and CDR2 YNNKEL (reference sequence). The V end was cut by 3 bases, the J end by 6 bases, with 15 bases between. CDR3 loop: CASSHSGLVGNEQFF. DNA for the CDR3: TGTGCCAGCAGCCACTCGGGACTGGTGGGCAATGAGCAGTTCTTC.

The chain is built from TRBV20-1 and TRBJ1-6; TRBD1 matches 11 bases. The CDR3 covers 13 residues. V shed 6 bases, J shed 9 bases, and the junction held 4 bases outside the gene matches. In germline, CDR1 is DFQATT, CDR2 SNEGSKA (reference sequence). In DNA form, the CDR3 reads TGCAGTGCCGCGGGACAGGGGGTTTCACCCCTCCACTTT. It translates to CSAAGQGVSPLHF.

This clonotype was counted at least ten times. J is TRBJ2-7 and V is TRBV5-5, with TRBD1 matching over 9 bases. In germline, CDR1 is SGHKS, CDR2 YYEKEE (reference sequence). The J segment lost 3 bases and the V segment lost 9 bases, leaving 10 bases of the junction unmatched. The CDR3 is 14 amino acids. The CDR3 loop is CATHPGTGIYEQYF. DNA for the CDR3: TGTGCCACCCACCCGGGGACAGGGATCTACGAGCAGTACTTC. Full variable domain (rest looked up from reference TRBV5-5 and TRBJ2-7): DAGVTQSPTHLIKTRGQQVTLRCSPISGHKSVSWYQQVLGQGPQFIFQYYEKEERGRGNFPDRFSARQFPNYSSELNVNALLLGDSALYLCATHPGTGIYEQYFGPGTRLTVT.

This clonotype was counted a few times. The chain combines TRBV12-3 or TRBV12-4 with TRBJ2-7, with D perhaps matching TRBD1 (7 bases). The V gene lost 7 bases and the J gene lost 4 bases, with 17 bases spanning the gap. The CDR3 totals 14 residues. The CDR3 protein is CASTAAAGGYEQYF. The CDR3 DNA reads TGTGCCAGCACCGCCGCGGCAGGGGGGTACGAGCAGTACTTC.